This TCR beta chain originates from a study of esophageal squamous cell carcinoma under preoperative chemotherapy (dated by TCRdb to between 2018 and 2020). About the investigation overall: Both tumor-infiltrating lymphocytes and peripheral blood T cells had their TCR repertoires profiled in the study. Repertoires from samples taken before paclitaxel-nedaplatin therapy were compared with repertoires from samples taken after paclitaxel-nedaplatin therapy. The cohort comprised five patients with primary esophageal squamous cell carcinoma. The study examined the effect of paclitaxel-nedaplatin chemotherapy on T-cell receptor repertoires in patients with esophageal squamous cell carcinoma.

From the cysteine up to the phenylalanine, the CDR3 has a length of 17 residues. CDR3 DNA only is kept here, 51 bases in frame from base 1. The germline V gene sets CDR1 to LGHNT and CDR2 to FRNRAP. The junction shows trimming of 0 bases on V and 5 bases on J, and the gene matches do not reach 10 bases of it. Taken with the paper, the label for time point translates to: after preoperative PTX-NDP chemotherapy. Paclitaxel-nedaplatin was administered to patients as preoperative chemotherapy before surgery. This clonotype was found many times. Which antigen it targets is not known. No qualities accompany the bases; no much larger clone lies one base away. Paper-wide results and their limitations: The analysis included only four to six patients with esophageal squamous cell carcinoma, making the cohort small. Immediate and substantial changes in clonotype frequency were induced by paclitaxel-nedaplatin therapy, and contraction rather than amplification was more likely to be observed among abundant clones. Rather than arising solely from local clonal changes, post-treatment tumor-infiltrating lymphocytes appeared to come partly from peripheral T cells that migrated into the tumor. After chemotherapy, peripheral T cells showed a significant rise in TCR diversity, whereas tumor-infiltrating lymphocytes did not.

The protocol used for the library was PCR. The sequencing machine was a HiSeq X Ten. High-throughput sequencing was used to characterize the TCR repertoires. TCRdb reworked the public reads: Q25 trimming with fastp, MiXCR clone assembly, productive beta chains retained. Each record represents a unique CDR3 protein, reported with the most common genes and DNA among its rows. Present in this sample are roughly 30,000 distinct CDR3 sequences, 40% to 60% of which were seen just once. The ten largest account for roughly 20% of the sample. This receptor was obtained from a human donor with esophageal squamous cell carcinoma. The donor label of this sample is uncertain. The chain couples TRBV12-5 to TRBJ2-1, with TRBD2 identical over 7 junction bases. The specimen was collected from a patient given preoperative chemotherapy. The CDR3 protein sequence reads: CASGLVLAPLFNNEQFF. The DNA sequence follows: TGTGCTAGTGGTTTGGTACTAGCGCCACTCTTTAACAATGAGCAGTTCTTC.